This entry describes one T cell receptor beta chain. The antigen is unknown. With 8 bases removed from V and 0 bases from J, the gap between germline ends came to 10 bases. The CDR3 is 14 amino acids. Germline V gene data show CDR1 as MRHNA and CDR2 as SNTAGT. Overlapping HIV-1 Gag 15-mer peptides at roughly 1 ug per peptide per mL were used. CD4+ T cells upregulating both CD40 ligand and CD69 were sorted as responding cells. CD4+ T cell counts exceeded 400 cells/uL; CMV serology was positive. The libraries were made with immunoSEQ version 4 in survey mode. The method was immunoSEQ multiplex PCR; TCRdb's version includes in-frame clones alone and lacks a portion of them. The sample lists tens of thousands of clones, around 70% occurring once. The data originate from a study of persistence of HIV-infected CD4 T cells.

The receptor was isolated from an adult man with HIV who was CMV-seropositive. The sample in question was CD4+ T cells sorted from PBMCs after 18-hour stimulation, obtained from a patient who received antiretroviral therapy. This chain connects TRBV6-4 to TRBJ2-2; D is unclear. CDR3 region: CASAREANTGELFF. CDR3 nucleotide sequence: TGTGCCAGCGCGAGAGAAGCGAACACCGGGGAGCTGTTTTTT.